Presented here are 27 T cell receptor beta chains from one specimen sequenced in a study of T-cell memory formation after mild COVID-19. TCRdb reprocessed the 5' RACE reads via MiXCR and lists one record per CDR3 protein. This sample has 450,000 or so distinct CDR3 sequences, with 25% found just once. Sequenced material: PBMCs or a T cell subset sorted from them (not recorded which). The source of these receptors is an adult woman who had mild COVID-19 (a few samples of this study predate the infection). Cell type and time point are not known.

In this sample, this clonotype turned up a few times. The CDR3 DNA sequence: TGTGCCAGCAGTTCCCAAGACCAGGCTCCCTGGGGGGCCCTCCACTTT. Amino acids: CASSSQDQAPWGALHF. The rearrangement uses TRBV6-5 and TRBJ1-6; weak D call: TRBD1 (5 bases). CDR1 and CDR2 from the germline V gene are MNHEY and SVGAGI. The CDR3 is made up of 16 amino acids. Trimming left V 4 bases short and J 14 bases short, with 24 bases between.

This chain connects TRBV15 to TRBJ1-5; D is perhaps TRBD1 (6 bases). In germline, CDR1 is LNHNV, CDR2 YYDKDF (reference sequence). V was shortened by 0 bases and J by 4 bases, with 10 bases between the two germline ends. This CDR3 comprises 15 residues. The DNA of the CDR3 is TGTGCCACCAGCAGAGACGTCACAGGGAATCAGCCCCAGCATTTT. Protein product: CATSRDVTGNQPQHF.

This clonotype was counted many times. This chain connects TRBV6-5 to TRBJ2-5; TRBD2 matches 14 bases. Germline V gene lookup returns CDR1 MNHEY and CDR2 SVGAGI. V trimming: 6 bases; J trimming: 5 bases; junction bases outside the gene matches: 8. The CDR3 is 16 residues long. The CDR3 nucleotides are TGTGCCAGCAGCCCGACTAGCGGGGGGGCTGGGGAGACCCAGTACTTC. Encoded protein: CASSPTSGGAGETQYF.

CDR3 nucleotides: TGCGCCAGCAGCCAAGAAGGCCAGGGGAGAGGTGGCTACACCTTC. Its protein is CASSQEGQGRGGYTF. The chain couples TRBV4-1 to TRBJ1-2; a possible D gene is TRBD1 (6 bases). Germline V gene lookup returns CDR1 MGHRA and CDR2 YSYEKL. The V and J ends lost 0 bases and 7 bases respectively, with 15 bases between them. This CDR3 has 15 amino acids.

This clonotype was picked up a small number of times. The chain uses TRBV24-1 and TRBJ2-2; no reliable D call. The CDR3 runs 13 residues. Trimming took off 2 bases at V and 6 bases at J, with 6 bases between the two ends. Germline assignment: CDR1 KGHDR and CDR2 SFDVKD. Here the CDR3 DNA reads TGTGCCACCAGTGATTACAGATCCGGGGAGCTGTTTTTT. This translates into CATSDYRSGELFF.

This clonotype occurred a few times. This rearrangement joins TRBV4-2 to TRBJ1-6; perhaps TRBD1 as D (5 bases). The CDR3 is 19 residues long. The germline V gene encodes CDR1 LGHNA and CDR2 YNFKEQ. V lost 3 bases to trimming and J lost 0 bases, with 18 bases between them. CDR3 sequence reads: CASSHPMGPGSSYNSPLHF. CDR3 in DNA: TGTGCCAGCAGCCACCCTATGGGACCAGGAAGCTCCTATAATTCACCCCTCCACTTT.

This chain connects TRBV12-3 or TRBV12-4 to TRBJ2-1; D is perhaps TRBD2 (6 bases). The V end lost 0 bases, the J end lost 7 bases, and 13 bases lay between the germline ends. CDR3 length: 15 residues. For the CDR3, the DNA is TGTGCCAGCAGTTTAGCGGGAGGAGGGATAAATGAGCAGTTCTTC. Amino acid sequence: CASSLAGGGINEQFF.

This clonotype turned up a few times. The gene calls are TRBV3-1 and TRBJ2-5; D might be TRBD1 (5 bases). The V gene lost 4 bases and the J gene lost 5 bases, with 23 bases spanning the gap. The V gene's germline CDR1 is LGHDT and CDR2 YNNKEL (reference sequence). The CDR3 spans 17 residues. The CDR3 reads CASSPRSQGRSRETQYF. Written as DNA, the CDR3 is TGTGCCAGCAGCCCCCGGTCGCAGGGCCGCTCAAGGGAGACCCAGTACTTC.

This clonotype was detected only a few times. The chain has TRBV5-1 and TRBJ2-5; 14 positions match TRBD2. The germline V gene encodes CDR1 SGHRS and CDR2 YFSETQ. Trimming removed 4 bases from V and 6 bases from J; junction bases left unmatched: 8. The CDR3 loop spans 16 amino acids. CDR3 DNA: TGCGCCAGCAGCACTGGGACTAGCGGGGGTATACAGACCCAGTACTTC. It translates to CASSTGTSGGIQTQYF. The whole variable domain, remainder taken from reference TRBV5-1 and TRBJ2-5, is KAGVTQTPRYLIKTRGQQVTLSCSPISGHRSVSWYQQTPGQGLQFLFEYFSETQRNKGNFPGRFSGRQFSNSRSEMNVSTLELGDSALYLCASSTGTSGGIQTQYFGPGTRLLVL.

CDR3 amino acids: CASSMGSGSSAEQFF. The CDR3 nucleotides read TGTGCCAGTAGTATGGGGAGCGGGAGCTCAGCTGAGCAGTTCTTC. This chain joins TRBV19 and TRBJ2-1; 8 bases are a match to TRBD2. Trimming at V came to 3 bases and at J to 9 bases, leaving 10 bases not matched to a gene. The CDR3 has 15 amino acids. Germline V CDR1 and CDR2: LNHDA, SQIVND (reference sequence).

This clonotype was recorded a few times. The CDR3 is CASSQERTSGTDTQYF. CDR3 sequence (DNA): TGTGCCAGCAGCCAGGAGCGGACTAGCGGCACAGATACGCAGTATTTT. The rearrangement joins TRBV3-1 to TRBJ2-3; 9 positions agree with TRBD2. CDR3 length: 16 amino acids. V was pared by 3 bases and J by 1 base, with 5 bases of the junction left unmatched. Germline CDR1 reads LGHDT; CDR2 reads YNNKEL (reference sequence).

The genes are TRBV3-1 and TRBJ2-7; 9 bases fit TRBD2. V was clipped by 4 bases and J by 5 bases; unmatched bases: 9. The CDR3 contains 15 residues. Germline CDR1 reads LGHDT; CDR2 reads YNNKEL (reference sequence). The CDR3 spells CASSPRAGGFDEQYF. CDR3 nucleotides: TGTGCCAGCAGCCCCCGAGCGGGGGGCTTCGACGAGCAGTACTTC.

This clonotype was recorded many times. This chain joins TRBV20-1 and TRBJ2-7; TRBD2 is a possible D gene (5 bases). The CDR3 runs to 14 residues. CDR1 DFQATT and CDR2 SNEGSKA come from the germline V gene (reference sequence). V was cut by 5 bases and J by 0 bases, with 14 bases left in between. The CDR3 loop is CSAQPDSNSYEQYF. CDR3 nucleotide sequence: TGCAGTGCTCAACCGGACTCAAACTCCTACGAGCAGTACTTC.

A few counts support this clonotype. The genes are TRBV5-1 and TRBJ1-1, with TRBD1 as a possible D gene (5 bases). V was pared by 4 bases and J by 6 bases, with 16 bases between. Germline V gene lookup returns CDR1 SGHRS and CDR2 YFSETQ. CDR3 length: 14 amino acids. CDR3 DNA sequence: TGCGCCAGCAGCGCAGGGCTTGGATTCCCTGAAGCTTTCTTT. This gives the protein CASSAGLGFPEAFF.

V is TRBV9 and J is TRBJ1-2; 7 bases line up with TRBD1. V lost 3 bases to trimming and J lost 8 bases; unmatched junction nucleotides: 13. The germline V gene has CDR1 SGDLS and CDR2 YYNGEE. CDR3 length equals 15 residues. CDR3 DNA sequence: TGTGCCAGCAGCGCTCTACAGGGGCCCCACCTCGGCTACACCTTC. Protein product: CASSALQGPHLGYTF.

The chain uses TRBV7-6 and TRBJ2-1; D is perhaps TRBD1 (6 bases). Germline V gene lookup returns CDR1 SGHVS and CDR2 FNYEAQ. Deletions cut 3 bases from V and 4 bases from J, with 16 bases between. The CDR3 contains 16 residues. The CDR3 is CASSFTVDSSYNEQFF. The CDR3 DNA reads TGTGCCAGCAGCTTTACGGTGGACAGTTCTTACAATGAGCAGTTCTTC. Full variable domain (missing parts from reference TRBV7-6 and TRBJ2-1): GAGVSQSPRYKVTKRGQDVALRCDPISGHVSLYWYRQALGQGPEFLTYFNYEAQQDKSGLPNDRFSAERPEGSISTLTIQRTEQRDSAMYRCASSFTVDSSYNEQFFGPGTRLTVL.

Here the CDR3 reads CASSLRLAIHNEQFF. CDR3 sequence (DNA): TGTGCCAGCAGTTTAAGACTAGCAATCCACAATGAGCAGTTCTTC. The chain employs TRBV27 and TRBJ2-1, with 7 bases identical to TRBD2. After removal of 2 bases from V and 5 bases from J, the junction contained 6 bases not matched to a gene. CDR1 and CDR2 (germline): MNHEY, SMNVEV (reference sequence). This CDR3 region has 15 residues.

This clonotype was detected only a few times. This chain connects TRBV5-1 to TRBJ2-7, with D perhaps matching TRBD1 or TRBD2 (5 bases each). CDR3 length: 13 residues. The V gene lost 6 bases and the J gene lost 7 bases, with 17 bases spanning the gap. Germline-derived CDR1 and CDR2 are SGHRS and YFSETQ. Here the CDR3 reads CASNRDRDAEQYF. The DNA for the CDR3 is TGCGCCAGCAATCGGGACCGGGACGCGGAGCAGTACTTC.

This clonotype was seen a few times. CDR3 coding DNA: TGTGCCACCAGCAGAGATAATGGGGGAGAAGAGCAGTACTTC. It yields the protein CATSRDNGGEEQYF. The chain combines TRBV15 with TRBJ2-7; either TRBD1 or TRBD2 may supply D (5 bases each). This CDR3 has 14 residues. Deletions cut 0 bases from V and 7 bases from J, with 13 bases between. Germline loops: CDR1 LNHNV, CDR2 YYDKDF (reference sequence). The full variable domain, in which reference TRBV15 and TRBJ2-7 provide the parts outside the CDR3, is DAMVIQNPRYQVTQFGKPVTLSCSQTLNHNVMYWYQQKSSQAPKLLFHYYDKDFNNEADTPDNFQSRRPNTSFCFLDIRSPGLGDTAMYLCATSRDNGGEEQYFGPGTRLTVT.

The rearrangement links TRBV5-1 to TRBJ2-1, with 8 bases matching TRBD2. The germline gives CDR1 SGHRS, CDR2 YFSETQ. The J segment lost 1 base and the V segment lost 0 bases, leaving 12 bases of the junction unmatched. This CDR3 is built from 19 residues. The CDR3 here is CASSLGALSGKASYNEQFF. DNA for the CDR3: TGCGCCAGCAGCTTGGGGGCCCTTAGCGGGAAAGCGTCCTACAATGAGCAGTTCTTC.

This clonotype has a handful of counts. This chain links TRBV6-8 with TRBJ1-5, with D possibly being TRBD1 (6 bases). The V end was cut by 6 bases, the J end by 6 bases, with 21 bases between. Germline assignment: CDR1 MNHGY and CDR2 SAAAGT. This CDR3 contains 16 residues. CDR3 amino acids: CASRPGQLLSGQPQHF. Written as DNA, the CDR3 is TGTGCCAGCAGACCGGGACAACTCCTCTCGGGTCAGCCCCAGCATTTT.

This clonotype appeared a few times. The rearrangement links TRBV7-9 to TRBJ2-1; D may be TRBD2 (5 bases). Trimming pared 3 bases from V and 4 bases from J, leaving 10 bases between. Germline lookup yields CDR1 SEHNR and CDR2 FQNEAQ (reference sequence). The CDR3 contains 14 residues. Written as DNA, the CDR3 is TGTGCCAGCAGCTTGGGAGATAATTACAATGAGCAGTTCTTC. This encodes CASSLGDNYNEQFF.

This clonotype was counted only a few times. This chain uses TRBV4-2 with TRBJ2-4; 7 bases are a match to TRBD1. The ends lost 1 base at V and 5 bases at J; junction bases unmatched: 5. The CDR3 runs 15 residues. Germline V gives CDR1 LGHNA, CDR2 YNFKEQ. CDR3 DNA sequence: TGTGCCAGCAGCCAAGTCGAACAGGGGCAAAACATTCAGTACTTC. Protein: CASSQVEQGQNIQYF.

V gene TRBV24-1 combines with J gene TRBJ1-2; 10 nucleotides match TRBD1. Looked up from germline, CDR1 is KGHDR and CDR2 is SFDVKD. The CDR3 consists of 14 residues. J gave up 3 bases and V 6 bases, and 3 bases lay outside the gene matches. CDR3 protein: CATSLGQGDYGYTF. CDR3 DNA: TGTGCCACCAGTTTAGGACAGGGGGACTATGGCTACACCTTC.

V and J are TRBV20-1 and TRBJ1-1, with D perhaps matching TRBD1 (6 bases). Trimming shortened V by 3 bases and J by 4 bases, and 12 bases separated the two germline ends. Germline loops: CDR1 DFQATT, CDR2 SNEGSKA (reference sequence). CDR3 length: 13 amino acids. Here the CDR3 DNA reads TGCAGTGCTAGGGTCAGGGGCAGCACTGAAGCTTTCTTT. It specifies CSARVRGSTEAFF.

There are a few counts of this clonotype. The chain couples TRBV28 to TRBJ2-7; 11 bases align to TRBD1. Losses at the gene ends were 3 bases for V and 5 bases for J; bases not matched to a gene: 12. Germline CDR1 MDHEN, CDR2 SYDVKM. The length of the CDR3 is 17 residues. The CDR3 loop reads CASSLFLGQGDGDEQYF. The DNA for the CDR3 is TGTGCCAGCAGTTTGTTCCTGGGACAGGGGGACGGCGACGAGCAGTACTTC. The whole variable domain, remainder taken from reference TRBV28 and TRBJ2-7, is DVKVTQSSRYLVKRTGEKVFLECVQDMDHENMFWYRQDPGLGLRLIYFSYDVKMKEKGDIPEGYSVSREKKERFSLILESASTNQTSMYLCASSLFLGQGDGDEQYFGPGTRLTVT.

The CDR3 loop reads CASSLGGRANTEAFF. In DNA, the CDR3 is TGCGCCAGCAGCTTGGGAGGCAGGGCGAACACTGAAGCTTTCTTT. The chain carries TRBV5-1 and TRBJ1-1, with D possibly being TRBD1 (5 bases). The germline CDR1 and CDR2 sequences are SGHRS and YFSETQ. The CDR3 is 15 amino acids. V gave up 0 bases and J gave up 1 base, with 10 bases separating them.